This T cell receptor beta chain was sequenced for a study of blood T cell repertoires in COVID-19. Across the study: Specimens from acute and convalescent COVID-19 originated in the United States, Italy and Spain.

The method was immunoSEQ multiplex PCR; TCRdb's version includes in-frame clones alone and lacks a portion of them. The sample carries 280,000 or so clones, about 90% recorded once. Germline V gene sequence: CDR1 MNHEY, CDR2 SMNVEV (reference sequence). The CDR3 sequence is 16 residues long. V lost 3 bases and J lost 0, with 12 bases in between. The receptor comes from a woman aged 30 to 39 who had recovered from COVID-19. Sequenced material: peripheral blood. The genes are TRBV27 and TRBJ2-1; no clear D gene. DNA of the CDR3: TGTGCCAGCAGTTTGGCGAGCGCGAGCTCCTACAATGAGCAGTTCTTC. The encoded protein is CASSLASASSYNEQFF.